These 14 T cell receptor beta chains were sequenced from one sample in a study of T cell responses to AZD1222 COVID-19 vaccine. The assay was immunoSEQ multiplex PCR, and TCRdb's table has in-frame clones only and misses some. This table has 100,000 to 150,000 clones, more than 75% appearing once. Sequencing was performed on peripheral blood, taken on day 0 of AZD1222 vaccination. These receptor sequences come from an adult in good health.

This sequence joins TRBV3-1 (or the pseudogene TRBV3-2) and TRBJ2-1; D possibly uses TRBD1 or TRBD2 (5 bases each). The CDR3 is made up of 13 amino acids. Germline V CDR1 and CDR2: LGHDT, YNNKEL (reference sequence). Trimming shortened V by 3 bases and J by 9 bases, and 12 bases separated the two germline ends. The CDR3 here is CASSQRDGVEQFF. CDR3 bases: TGTGCCAGCAGCCAGAGGGACGGAGTTGAGCAGTTCTTC.

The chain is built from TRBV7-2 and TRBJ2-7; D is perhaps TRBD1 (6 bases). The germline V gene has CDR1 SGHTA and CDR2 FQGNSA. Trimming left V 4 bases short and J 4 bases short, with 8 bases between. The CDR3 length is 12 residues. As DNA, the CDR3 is TGTGCCAGCAGCTCGACAGGTTACGAGCAGTACTTC. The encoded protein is CASSSTGYEQYF.

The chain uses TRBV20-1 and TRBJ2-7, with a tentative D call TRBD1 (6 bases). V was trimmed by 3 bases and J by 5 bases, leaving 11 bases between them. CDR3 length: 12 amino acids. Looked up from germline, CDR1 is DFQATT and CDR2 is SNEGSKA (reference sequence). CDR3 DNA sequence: TGCAGTGCTAGTGCAGGGGTGGACGAGCAGTACTTC. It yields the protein CSASAGVDEQYF.

CDR3 loop: CASSQRTGLRGNQPQHF. In DNA form, the CDR3 reads TGTGCCAGCAGCCAAAGGACAGGGCTCCGCGGCAATCAGCCCCAGCATTTT. The chain links TRBV5-8 to TRBJ1-5, with 8 bases identical to TRBD1. This CDR3 contains 17 residues. V trimming: 4 bases; J trimming: 2 bases; junction bases outside the gene matches: 11. The germline CDR1 and CDR2 sequences are SGHTS and YDEGEE.

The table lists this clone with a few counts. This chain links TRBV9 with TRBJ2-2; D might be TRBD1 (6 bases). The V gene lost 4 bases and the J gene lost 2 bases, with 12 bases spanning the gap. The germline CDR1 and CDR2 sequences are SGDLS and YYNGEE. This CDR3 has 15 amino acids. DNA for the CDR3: TGTGCCAGCAGCCTCCAGGGGTCCAACACCGGGGAGCTGTTTTTT. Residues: CASSLQGSNTGELFF.

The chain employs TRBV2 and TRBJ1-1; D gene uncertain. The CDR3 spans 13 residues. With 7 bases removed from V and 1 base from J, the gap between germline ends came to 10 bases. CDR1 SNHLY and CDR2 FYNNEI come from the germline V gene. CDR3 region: CASTGTPNTEAFF. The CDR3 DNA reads TGTGCCAGCACTGGCACCCCGAACACTGAAGCTTTCTTT.

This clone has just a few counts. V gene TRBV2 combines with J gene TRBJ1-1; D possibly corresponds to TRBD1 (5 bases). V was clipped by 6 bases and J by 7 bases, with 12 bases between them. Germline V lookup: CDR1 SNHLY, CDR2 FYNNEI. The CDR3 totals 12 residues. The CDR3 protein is CASSRGRDEAFF. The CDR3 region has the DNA TGTGCCAGCAGCCGGGGGAGGGATGAAGCTTTCTTT. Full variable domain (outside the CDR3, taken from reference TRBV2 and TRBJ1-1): EPEVTQTPSHQVTQMGQEVILRCVPISNHLYFYWYRQILGQKVEFLVSFYNNEISEKSEIFDDQFSVERPDGSNFTLKIRSTKLEDSAMYFCASSRGRDEAFFGQGTRLTVV.

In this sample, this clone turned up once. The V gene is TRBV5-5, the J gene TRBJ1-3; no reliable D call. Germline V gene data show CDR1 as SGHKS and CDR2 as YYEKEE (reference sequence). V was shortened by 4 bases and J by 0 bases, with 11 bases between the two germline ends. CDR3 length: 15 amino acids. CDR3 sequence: CASSIFISSGNTIYF. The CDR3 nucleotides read TGTGCCAGCAGCATATTTATTAGCTCTGGAAACACCATATATTTT.

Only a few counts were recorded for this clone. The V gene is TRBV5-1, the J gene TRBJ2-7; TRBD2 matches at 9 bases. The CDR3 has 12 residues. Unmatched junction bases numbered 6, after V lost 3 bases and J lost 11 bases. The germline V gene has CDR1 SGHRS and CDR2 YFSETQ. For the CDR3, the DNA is TGCGCCAGCAGCTCGATCGGCGGGGGGGAGTACTTC. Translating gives CASSSIGGGEYF. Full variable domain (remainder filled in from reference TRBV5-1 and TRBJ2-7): KAGVTQTPRYLIKTRGQQVTLSCSPISGHRSVSWYQQTPGQGLQFLFEYFSETQRNKGNFPGRFSGRQFSNSRSEMNVSTLELGDSALYLCASSSIGGGEYFGPGTRLTVT.

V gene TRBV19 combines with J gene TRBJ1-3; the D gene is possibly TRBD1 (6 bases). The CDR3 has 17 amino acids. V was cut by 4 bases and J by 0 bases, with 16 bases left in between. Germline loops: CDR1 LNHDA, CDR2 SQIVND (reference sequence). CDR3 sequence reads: CASSTERQAFSGNTIYF. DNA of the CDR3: TGTGCCAGTAGTACCGAAAGACAGGCCTTCTCTGGAAACACCATATATTTT.

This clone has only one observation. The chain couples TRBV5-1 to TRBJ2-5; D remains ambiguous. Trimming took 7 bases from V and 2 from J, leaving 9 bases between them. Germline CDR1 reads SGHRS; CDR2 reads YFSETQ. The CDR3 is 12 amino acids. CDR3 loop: CASRVRQETQYF. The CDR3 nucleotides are TGCGCCAGCCGGGTTCGGCAAGAGACCCAGTACTTC.

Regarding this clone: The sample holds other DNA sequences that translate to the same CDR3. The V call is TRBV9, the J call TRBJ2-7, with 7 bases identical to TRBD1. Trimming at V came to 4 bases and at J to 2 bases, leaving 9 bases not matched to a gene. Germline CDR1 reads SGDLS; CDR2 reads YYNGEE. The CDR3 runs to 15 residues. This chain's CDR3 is CASSITRDSPYEQYF. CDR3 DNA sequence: TGTGCCAGCAGCATCACGAGGGACAGTCCCTACGAGCAGTACTTC.

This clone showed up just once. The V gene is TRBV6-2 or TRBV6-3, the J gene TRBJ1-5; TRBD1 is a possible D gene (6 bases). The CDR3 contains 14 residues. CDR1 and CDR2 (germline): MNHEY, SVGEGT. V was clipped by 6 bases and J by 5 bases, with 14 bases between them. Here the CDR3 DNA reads TGTGCCAGCAGCTCCCGGGACATTTATCAGCCCCAGCATTTT. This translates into CASSSRDIYQPQHF.

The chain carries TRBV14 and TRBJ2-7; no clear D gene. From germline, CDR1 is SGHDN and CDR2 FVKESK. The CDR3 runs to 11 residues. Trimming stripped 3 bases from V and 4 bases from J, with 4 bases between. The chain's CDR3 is CASSHGYEQYF. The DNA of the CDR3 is TGTGCCAGCAGCCATGGTTACGAGCAGTACTTC.